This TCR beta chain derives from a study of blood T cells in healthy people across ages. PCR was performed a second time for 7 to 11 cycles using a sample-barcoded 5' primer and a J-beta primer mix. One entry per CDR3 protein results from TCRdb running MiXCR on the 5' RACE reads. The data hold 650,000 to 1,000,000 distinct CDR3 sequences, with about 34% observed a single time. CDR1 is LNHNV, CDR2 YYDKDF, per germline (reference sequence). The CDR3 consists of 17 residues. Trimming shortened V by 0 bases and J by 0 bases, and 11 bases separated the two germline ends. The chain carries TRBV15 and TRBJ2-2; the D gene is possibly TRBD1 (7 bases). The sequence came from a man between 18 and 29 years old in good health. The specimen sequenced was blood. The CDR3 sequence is CATSREEGQPNTGELFF. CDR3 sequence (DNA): TGTGCCACCAGCAGAGAGGAGGGACAGCCGAACACCGGGGAGCTGTTTTTT. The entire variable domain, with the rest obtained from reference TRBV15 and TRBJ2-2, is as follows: DAMVIQNPRYQVTQFGKPVTLSCSQTLNHNVMYWYQQKSSQAPKLLFHYYDKDFNNEADTPDNFQSRRPNTSFCFLDIRSPGLGDTAMYLCATSREEGQPNTGELFFGEGSRLTVL.